This T cell receptor (beta chain) was identified during a study of blood T cells in healthy people across ages. Across the study: Template switching picked up about one barcoded beta molecule for each two T cells. Findings and limits, study-wide: Diversity was higher, and naive CD4+ cells more numerous, in long-lived donors than in aged donors. While age rose, TCR beta diversity per million T cells dropped in a roughly linear way.

The authors ran a second PCR of about 6 to 11 cycles using a sample-barcoded 5' primer and a J-beta primer mix. The template-switch adaptor, which had 12 random nucleotides, put a tag on each cDNA molecule. One entry per CDR3 protein, called by TCRdb with MiXCR from the 5' RACE reads. Counted here are 1.5 million to 2 million distinct CDR3 sequences, about 31% occurring once; the ten biggest clones make up approximately 10%. The CDR3 spans 16 residues. The trim removed 4 bases at V and 13 bases at J, leaving 14 bases unmatched. Germline CDR1 reads KGHSH; CDR2 reads LQKENI. In the case of this clonotype: Its antigen is unidentified.

This receptor was identified in a woman in her twenties or thirties in good health. The chain links TRBV18 to TRBJ2-1; 12 nucleotides match TRBD2. What was sequenced was blood. The CDR3 spells CASSLGTSGYNEVQFF. The CDR3 nucleotides are TGTGCCAGCTCACTTGGGACTAGCGGGTATAATGAGGTCCAGTTCTTC.